One sample yielded the 30 T cell receptor gamma chains listed below, sequenced in a study of gamma-delta T cells after stem cell transplantation. TCRdb re-called the RT-PCR reads using CATT. The sample shows roughly 980 gamma-chain clones, roughly 28% of them seen only once. The sample was gamma-delta T cells. Receptors were obtained from a human donor. It is not recorded whose cells these are; they may come from a transplant donor.

By its share, this clone is large. The chain carries TRGV8 and TRGJP1. The J gene comes from matching the DNA to germline here; TCRdb lacks it. Germline CDR1 reads VENAVY; CDR2 reads YDSYNSRV. The CDR3 extends over 11 amino acids. The trim removed 4 bases at V and 8 bases at J, leaving 1 base unmatched. CDR3 sequence (DNA): TGTGCCACCTGGGACGGTTGGTTCAAGATATTT. Translated, it gives CATWDGWFKIF.

This clone was recorded a few times. The rearrangement uses TRGV2 and TRGJ1 or TRGJ2. Here the J gene was assigned by germline matching of the DNA, as TCRdb has none. The length of the CDR3 is 13 residues. V lost 1 base and J lost 3; bases outside the gene matches: 3. Per the germline V gene, CDR1 is EGSNGY and CDR2 is YDSYNSKV. The CDR3 region has the DNA TGTGCCACCTGGGACGGACTTTATTATAAGAAACTCTTT. The encoded protein is CATWDGLYYKKLF.

V and J are TRGV2 and TRGJ1 or TRGJ2. Here the J gene was assigned by germline matching of the DNA, as TCRdb has none. Unmatched junction bases numbered 5, after V lost 0 bases and J lost 6 bases. The CDR3 length is 13 residues. The germline V gene has CDR1 EGSNGY and CDR2 YDSYNSKV. CDR3 amino acids: CATWDGPPYKKLF. The CDR3 DNA reads TGTGCCACCTGGGACGGGCCCCCTTATAAGAAACTCTTT.

This clone was seen only once. The gene calls are TRGV4 and TRGJ1 or TRGJ2. Assignment of the J gene here rests on matching the DNA to germline, because TCRdb gives none. Germline assignment: CDR1 EGSTGY and CDR2 YDSYTSSV. The V and J ends lost 4 bases and 3 bases, in that order; junction bases with no gene match: 6. This CDR3 spans 13 amino acids. The CDR3 reads CATWEDTYYKKLF. The CDR3 DNA reads as TGTGCCACCTGGGAAGACACTTATTATAAGAAACTCTTT.

The V and J genes are TRGV8 and TRGJP2. In the absence of a J gene in TCRdb, the DNA was matched to germline to assign it here. This CDR3 contains 15 residues. V trimming: 0 bases; J trimming: 5 bases; junction bases outside the gene matches: 6. The germline gives CDR1 VENAVY, CDR2 YDSYNSRV. This chain's CDR3 is CATWDRPGSDWIKTF. CDR3 nucleotide sequence: TGTGCCACCTGGGATAGGCCAGGGAGTGATTGGATCAAGACGTTT.

This rearrangement joins TRGV4 to TRGJ1 or TRGJ2. No J segment appears in TCRdb, so it was assigned here by matching the sequence to germline. V was clipped by 6 bases and J by 10 bases; unmatched bases: 9. CDR1 and CDR2 from the germline V gene are EGSTGY and YDSYTSSV. This CDR3 spans 11 amino acids. The DNA for the CDR3 is TGTGCCACCTGGCTCCGCCCCAAGAAACTCTTT. Its translation is CATWLRPKKLF.

V is TRGV3 and J is TRGJ1 or TRGJ2. Here the J gene came from matching the DNA to germline, since TCRdb omits it. Germline V lookup: CDR1 VTNTFY, CDR2 YDVSTARD (reference sequence). After removal of 4 bases from V and 2 bases from J, the junction contained 5 bases not matched to a gene. CDR3 length: 13 residues. The CDR3 bases are TGTGCCACCTGGGATTTGGATTATTATAAGAAACTCTTT. Translation gives CATWDLDYYKKLF.

This clone is large within its sample. The V and J genes are TRGV5 and TRGJ1 or TRGJ2. TCRdb is silent on the J gene; assignment here came from matching the DNA to germline. V lost 0 bases, J lost 12 bases, and 11 bases stayed unmatched. CDR1 is VINAFY and CDR2 is YDVSNSKD in the germline V gene. CDR3 length: 13 residues. Written as DNA, the CDR3 is TGTGCCACCTGGGACAGGCCTGGCCCGGGGAAACTCTTT. Protein sequence: CATWDRPGPGKLF.

The rearrangement uses TRGV2 and TRGJ1 or TRGJ2. As TCRdb names no J gene, one was assigned here on the basis of a DNA match to germline. With V trimmed by 0 bases and J by 0 bases, 2 bases remained unmatched. CDR3 length equals 14 residues. Per germline, CDR1 EGSNGY and CDR2 YDSYNSKV. CDR3 bases: TGTGCCACCTGGGACGGGCTGAATTATTATAAGAAACTCTTT. Translated, it gives CATWDGLNYYKKLF.

The chain recombines TRGV3 with TRGJ1 or TRGJ2. The J gene was not available in TCRdb and was assigned here by matching the DNA to germline segments. The CDR3 has 13 amino acids. Germline CDR1 reads VTNTFY; CDR2 reads YDVSTARD (reference sequence). Trimming at V came to 0 bases and at J to 7 bases, leaving 6 bases not matched to a gene. As DNA, the CDR3 is TGTGCCACCTGGGACAGGCCTGGGTATAAGAAACTCTTT. It codes for CATWDRPGYKKLF.

The CDR3 coding sequence is TGTGCCTTGTGGGAGGCACAAAAGAAACTCTTT. Amino acid sequence: CALWEAQKKLF. The chain joins TRGV9 to TRGJ1 or TRGJ2. The J gene, absent from TCRdb, was called here by matching the DNA to germline. This CDR3 is 11 amino acids long. V shed 2 bases and J 10 bases; nucleotides not matched to a gene: 5. The germline V gene encodes CDR1 GITISATS and CDR2 ISYDGTV (reference sequence).

The V gene is TRGV2, the J gene TRGJ1 or TRGJ2. The J gene was missing in TCRdb and was found by matching the end of the DNA to germline. In germline, CDR1 is EGSNGY, CDR2 YDSYNSKV. The CDR3 length is 13 residues. The trim removed 0 bases at V and 4 bases at J, leaving 3 bases unmatched. CDR3 nucleotides: TGTGCCACCTGGGACGGGCAGTATTATAAGAAACTCTTT. Amino acid sequence: CATWDGQYYKKLF.

The rearrangement links TRGV5 to TRGJ1 or TRGJ2. TCRdb is silent on the J gene; assignment here came from matching the DNA to germline. Trimming took 0 bases from V and 2 from J; bases not matched to a gene: 10. The germline V gene has CDR1 VINAFY and CDR2 YDVSNSKD. The CDR3 runs to 16 residues. The CDR3: CATWDRLLSDYYKKLF. Written as DNA, the CDR3 is TGTGCCACCTGGGACAGGCTACTCTCTGATTATTATAAGAAACTCTTT.

V is TRGV3 and J is TRGJ1 or TRGJ2. The J gene is not listed in TCRdb, so it was assigned here from a DNA match to germline. V shed 0 bases and J 3 bases; nucleotides not matched to a gene: 8. The germline V gene has CDR1 VTNTFY and CDR2 YDVSTARD (reference sequence). The CDR3 is 15 amino acids. The chain's CDR3 is CATWDRKGVYYKKLF. The CDR3 nucleotides are TGTGCCACCTGGGACAGGAAGGGGGTTTATTATAAGAAACTCTTT.

This chain links TRGV9 with TRGJP. Assignment of the J gene here rests on matching the DNA to germline, because TCRdb gives none. V gave up 0 bases and J gave up 7 bases; unmatched junction bases: 6. From germline, CDR1 is GITISATS and CDR2 ISYDGTV (reference sequence). This CDR3 is 17 amino acids long. This chain's CDR3 is CALWEVHQELGKKIKVF. The DNA of the CDR3 is TGTGCCTTGTGGGAGGTGCATCAGGAGTTGGGCAAAAAAATCAAGGTATTT.

By proportion, this clone is medium-sized. This sequence joins TRGV4 and TRGJ1 or TRGJ2. Since TCRdb gives no J gene, matching the DNA to germline was used here to assign it. The junction had 7 bases not matched to a gene; V was cut back by 2 bases and J by 3 bases. Looked up from germline, CDR1 is EGSTGY and CDR2 is YDSYTSSV. CDR3 length: 14 residues. The CDR3 reads CATWDAGRYYKKLF. The CDR3 DNA reads TGTGCCACCTGGGATGCGGGGCGTTATTATAAGAAACTCTTT.

On this clone itself: Other DNA variants within this sample encode the same CDR3. The chain recombines TRGV4 with TRGJ1 or TRGJ2. TCRdb leaves out the J gene; it was filled in here by matching the DNA to germline. The germline CDR1 and CDR2 sequences are EGSTGY and YDSYTSSV. The CDR3 spans 13 residues. Germline trimming cut 3 bases from V and 0 bases from J; bases unmatched to any gene: 2. CDR3 residues: CATWDKNYYKKLF. In DNA, the CDR3 is TGTGCCACCTGGGATAAGAATTATTATAAGAAACTCTTT.

As to this clone: This may come from a read error, since a much larger clone is one base off. The chain links TRGV8 to TRGJP2. TCRdb leaves out the J gene; it was filled in here by matching the DNA to germline. Per the germline V gene, CDR1 is VENAVY and CDR2 is YDSYNSRV. Losses at the gene ends were 0 bases for V and 6 bases for J; bases not matched to a gene: 4. The CDR3 runs to 14 residues. This chain's CDR3 is CATWDRPGDWIKTF. The CDR3 DNA is TGTGCCACCTGGGATAGGCCGGGTGATTGGATCAAGACGTTT.

The V and J genes are TRGV9 and TRGJ1 or TRGJ2. The J gene, left out of TCRdb, was set here by checking the DNA against germline. This CDR3 is built from 15 residues. The ends lost 0 bases at V and 6 bases at J; junction bases unmatched: 11. From germline, CDR1 is GITISATS and CDR2 ISYDGTV (reference sequence). CDR3 amino acids: CALWEVRAVGYKKLF. CDR3 nucleotides: TGTGCCTTGTGGGAGGTGCGGGCAGTGGGTTATAAGAAACTCTTT.

This clone occurred a few times. CDR3 in DNA: TGTGCCTTGTGGGAGGTGCATCGTAGTGATTGGATCAAGACGTTT. Translating gives CALWEVHRSDWIKTF. The rearrangement joins TRGV9 to TRGJP2. TCRdb gives no J gene; it was assigned here by matching the DNA to germline. Germline V gives CDR1 GITISATS, CDR2 ISYDGTV (reference sequence). This CDR3 is 15 amino acids long. With V trimmed by 0 bases and J by 3 bases, 4 bases remained unmatched.

The sample holds a few counts of this clone. The chain uses TRGV4 and TRGJP2. TCRdb offers no J gene call, so here the DNA was matched to germline to obtain one. With V trimmed by 5 bases and J by 0 bases, 6 bases remained unmatched. This CDR3 comprises 15 residues. Germline V gene data show CDR1 as EGSTGY and CDR2 as YDSYTSSV. The CDR3 loop reads CATWVGNSSDWIKTF. The DNA for the CDR3 is TGTGCCACCTGGGTTGGAAATAGTAGTGATTGGATCAAGACGTTT.

J is TRGJ1 or TRGJ2 and V is TRGV2. TCRdb supplies no J gene; here it was assigned by aligning the nucleotide sequence to germline. The V gene's germline CDR1 is EGSNGY and CDR2 YDSYNSKV. V dropped 0 bases and J dropped 3; count of bases not matched to a gene: 14. This CDR3 has 17 amino acids. Here the CDR3 reads CATWDGSPIPLYYKKLF. CDR3 coding DNA: TGTGCCACCTGGGACGGGAGCCCAATTCCCCTTTATTATAAGAAACTCTTT.

The V and J genes are TRGV4 and TRGJ1 or TRGJ2. TCRdb lists no J gene, so it was determined here by aligning the DNA to germline. V shed 1 base and J 12 bases; nucleotides not matched to a gene: 3. The CDR3 extends over 10 amino acids. The germline gives CDR1 EGSTGY, CDR2 YDSYTSSV. CDR3 residues: CATWDGGKLF. CDR3 sequence (DNA): TGTGCCACCTGGGATGGTGGGAAACTCTTT.

This clone was detected only a few times. Additional DNA sequences in this sample encode the identical CDR3. J is TRGJ1 or TRGJ2 and V is TRGV2. The J gene is absent in TCRdb and was assigned here via DNA matching to germline. The CDR3 runs 11 residues. With V trimmed by 3 bases and J by 6 bases, 2 bases remained unmatched. Per germline, CDR1 EGSNGY and CDR2 YDSYNSKV. This CDR3 is CATWDSYKKLF. For the CDR3, the DNA is TGTGCCACCTGGGACAGTTATAAGAAACTCTTT.

This clone has just a few counts. Other DNA sequences in this sample translate to the same CDR3. This sequence joins TRGV4 and TRGJ1 or TRGJ2. TCRdb does not report a J gene; here it was assigned by matching the DNA to germline references. The CDR3 has 14 residues. Germline values: CDR1 EGSTGY, CDR2 YDSYTSSV. J lost 1 base, V lost 0 bases, and 3 bases had no gene match. The CDR3 region is CATWDGLNYYKKLF. The CDR3 DNA reads as TGTGCCACCTGGGATGGGCTTAATTATTATAAGAAACTCTTT.

This clone was observed a few times. Mismatch with germline at one junction end may stem from a read error. This rearrangement joins TRGV3 to TRGJP2. TCRdb offers no J gene call, so here the DNA was matched to germline to obtain one. Germline V gene sequence: CDR1 VTNTFY, CDR2 YDVSTARD (reference sequence). This CDR3 is 15 amino acids long. In DNA, the CDR3 is TGTGCCACCTGGGACAAAGGTAGTTGTGATTGGATCAAGACGTTT. Translated, it gives CATWDKGSCDWIKTF.

The rearrangement uses TRGV2 and TRGJP2. No J segment appears in TCRdb, so it was assigned here by matching the sequence to germline. The V gene end was trimmed by 0 bases and the J gene end by 7 bases; junction bases not matched to a gene: 8. Looked up from germline, CDR1 is EGSNGY and CDR2 is YDSYNSKV. This CDR3 is 15 amino acids long. The CDR3 spells CATWDGSSNDWIKTF. The CDR3 DNA sequence: TGTGCCACCTGGGACGGGTCGTCTAATGATTGGATCAAGACGTTT.

This clone occurred a few times. The genes are TRGV9 and TRGJ1 or TRGJ2. TCRdb lists no J gene, so it was determined here by aligning the DNA to germline. The germline V gene encodes CDR1 GITISATS and CDR2 ISYDGTV (reference sequence). Losses at the gene ends were 3 bases for V and 1 base for J; bases not matched to a gene: 9. This CDR3 comprises 15 residues. CDR3 nucleotides: TGTGCCTTGTGGGAGACGGCTACCAATTATTATAAGAAACTCTTT. Amino acids: CALWETATNYYKKLF.

This clone was observed a few times. V and J are TRGV3 and TRGJP2. As TCRdb names no J gene, one was assigned here on the basis of a DNA match to germline. This CDR3 region has 15 residues. Looked up from germline, CDR1 is VTNTFY and CDR2 is YDVSTARD (reference sequence). The ends lost 0 bases at V and 3 bases at J; junction bases unmatched: 4. The CDR3 reads CATWDRLGSDWIKTF. As DNA, the CDR3 is TGTGCCACCTGGGACAGGCTTGGTAGTGATTGGATCAAGACGTTT.

The rearrangement uses TRGV5 and TRGJ1 or TRGJ2. The J gene was not available in TCRdb and was assigned here by matching the DNA to germline segments. J was trimmed by 2 bases and V by 2 bases; bases with no gene match: 9. Germline V gene data show CDR1 as VINAFY and CDR2 as YDVSNSKD. CDR3 length equals 15 residues. CDR3 DNA: TGTGCCACCTGGGACAAGCCTCGCTATTATTATAAGAAACTCTTT. Residues: CATWDKPRYYYKKLF.